The rows below give T cell receptor beta chains drawn from one sample of a study of OX40 agonist ivuxolimab in advanced cancers. Generated by immunoSEQ multiplex PCR, the TCRdb table keeps only in-frame clones and is missing some. Among 20,000 to 25,000 clones, 83% were seen once, and the ten largest hold around 18%. The source material was CD4+ or CD8+ T cells sorted from blood, sampled in a trial of the OX40 agonist ivuxolimab. The receptors shown here come from an adult with an advanced solid tumor such as melanoma, head and neck, liver or kidney cancer. The CDR3 runs from the conserved cysteine through the conserved F or W. A D gene is named only where the DNA matches it firmly. Expanded clones get a size class; other rows say once, few or many, or leave the size out.

d_gene | j_gene | abundance | v_gene | CDR3nt | CDR3aa
. | TRBJ1-1 | few | TRBV28 | TGTGCCAGCAGCCCCGACAGCACTGAAGCTTTCTTT | CASSPDSTEAFF
. | TRBJ2-4 | . | TRBV6-1 | TGTGCCAGCAGTGAAGAAGTAAACTTAGCCAAAAACATTCAGTACTTC | CASSEEVNLAKNIQYF
. | TRBJ1-4 | . | TRBV15 | TGTGCCACCAGCAGAGTTTCCCTGGAAAAACTGTTTTTT | CATSRVSLEKLFF
. | TRBJ2-7 | few | TRBV5-4 | TGTGCCAGCAGCTTCAGCGGGTCTGCCTACGAGCAGTACTTC | CASSFSGSAYEQYF
. | TRBJ2-5 | . | TRBV5-6 | TGTGCCAGCAGCTTCGCGGAGACCCAGTACTTC | CASSFAETQYF
TRBD1 | TRBJ2-7 | . | TRBV7-9 | TGTGCCAGCAGCTCCTCGGACAGGGTTAGCTCCTACGAGCAGTACTTC | CASSSSDRVSSYEQYF
. | TRBJ2-5 | . | TRBV19 | TGTGCCAGTTGCGCCCTCGGGACTCCCTGTAGGGAGACCCAGTACTTC | CASCALGTPCRETQYF
. | TRBJ1-1 | . | TRBV5-6 | TGTGCCAGCAGCTTGGCCGGAGGGCGAGCTTTCTTT | CASSLAGGRAFF
TRBD1 | TRBJ1-2 | . | TRBV27 | TGTGCCAGCAGGGTACAGGGGAGGAGCTATGGCTACACCTTC | CASRVQGRSYGYTF
TRBD2 | TRBJ2-1 | . | TRBV9 | TGTGCCAGCAGTCCAAGCGGGGGGCGGGACAATGAGCAGTTCTTC | CASSPSGGRDNEQFF
TRBD1 | TRBJ2-7 | . | TRBV6-5 | TGTGCCAGCAGTCCCCGACAGGGGGGCTACGAGCAGTACTTC | CASSPRQGGYEQYF
. | TRBJ2-7 | once | TRBV15 | TGTGCCACCAGCAGATCGGCGAGGGGGGACTACGAGCAGTACTTC | CATSRSARGDYEQYF
. | TRBJ2-3 | . | TRBV27 | TGTGCCAGCAGTTTGTCAGGAGGGCCCGCGGATACGCAGTATTTT | CASSLSGGPADTQYF
. | TRBJ2-7 | few | TRBV11-2 | TGTGCCAGCAGCGCAAACTACGAGCAGTACTTC | CASSANYEQYF
. | TRBJ1-2 | . | TRBV2 | TGTGCCAGCAGCTACAGGACGGTGAACTATGGCTACACCTTC | CASSYRTVNYGYTF
. | TRBJ2-1 | . | TRBV7-8 | TGTGCCAGCAGTCCCCGGCGGGCCTACAATGAGCAGTTCTTC | CASSPRRAYNEQFF
. | TRBJ1-5 | . | TRBV19 | TGTGCCAGTAGTATAGATCGGGATCAGCCCCAGCATTTT | CASSIDRDQPQHF
. | TRBJ2-2 | few | TRBV7-3 | TGTGCCAGCAGCCTCCATGGGGCTACGAACACCGGGGAGCTGTTTTTT | CASSLHGATNTGELFF
. | TRBJ2-1 | . | TRBV4-1 | TGCGCCAGCAGCCAAAATACAGGCCAGAGCTCCTACAATGAGCAGTTCTTC | CASSQNTGQSSYNEQFF
. | TRBJ2-1 | . | TRBV25-1 | TGTGCCAGCGGCCCTAATGGCTGGGGGGAGCAGTTCTTC | CASGPNGWGEQFF
. | TRBJ2-7 | . | TRBV6-1 | TGTGCCAGCAGTGTCACAACCTACGAGCAGTACTTC | CASSVTTYEQYF
. | TRBJ1-1 | . | TRBV7-3 | TGTGCCAGCAGCTTTCAGGGAAGCACTGAAGCTTTCTTT | CASSFQGSTEAFF
. | TRBJ1-2 | . | TRBV5-1 | TGCGCCAGCAGCTCCTCATATGGCTACACCTTC | CASSSSYGYTF
. | TRBJ1-1 | . | TRBV7-3 | TGTGCCAGCAGCCCGGACCCAGGAGGGGTCGGTGAAGCTTTCTTT | CASSPDPGGVGEAFF
. | TRBJ2-1 | . | TRBV30 | TGTGCCTGGAGTAGGGAGACTGAGCAGTTCTTC | CAWSRETEQFF
. | TRBJ2-7 | . | TRBV5-1 | TGCGCCAGCAGCGTGGGACGGAACTACGAGCAGTACTTC | CASSVGRNYEQYF
. | TRBJ2-5 | . | TRBV6-1 | TGTGCCAGCAGTGAAGTCGGGTCAGAGGAGACCCAGTACTTC | CASSEVGSEETQYF
TRBD1 | TRBJ1-2 | . | TRBV2 | TGTGCCAGCAGTGCCGGACAGGGGGAAAGGTTAAACTATGGCTACACCTTC | CASSAGQGERLNYGYTF
. | TRBJ2-5 | . | TRBV6-4 | TGTGCCAGCAGTGACTCGGGCACCAGGGAAGAGACCCAGTACTTC | CASSDSGTREETQYF
. | TRBJ2-1 | . | TRBV9 | TGTGCCAGCAGCCCCCGGGACAATGAGCAGTTCTTC | CASSPRDNEQFF
. | TRBJ1-3 | . | TRBV28 | TGTGCCAGCTGTGAAGTCTCTGGAAACACCATATATTTT | CASCEVSGNTIYF
. | TRBJ1-5 | few | TRBV7-8 | TGTGCCAGCAGTCCACGCAGGGAGTCCCCCAATCAGCCCCAGCATTTT | CASSPRRESPNQPQHF
TRBD1 | TRBJ1-5 | . | TRBV6-5 | TGTGCCAGCAGTTACAGAGGGGGCGCGCAGCCCCAGCATTTT | CASSYRGGAQPQHF
TRBD1 | TRBJ2-7 | once | TRBV10-3 | TGTGCCATCAGTGAGTCAGGGACAGATTCGGCCGAGCAGTACTTC | CAISESGTDSAEQYF